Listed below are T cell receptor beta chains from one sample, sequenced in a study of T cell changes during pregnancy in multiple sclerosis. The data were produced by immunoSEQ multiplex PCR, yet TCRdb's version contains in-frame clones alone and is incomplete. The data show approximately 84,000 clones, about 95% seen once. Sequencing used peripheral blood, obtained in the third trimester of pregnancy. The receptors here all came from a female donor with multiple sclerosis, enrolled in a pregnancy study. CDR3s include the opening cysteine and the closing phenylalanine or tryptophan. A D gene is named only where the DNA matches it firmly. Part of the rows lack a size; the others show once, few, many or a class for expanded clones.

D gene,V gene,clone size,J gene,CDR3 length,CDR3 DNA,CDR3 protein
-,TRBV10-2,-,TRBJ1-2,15,TGCGCCAGCAGTGAAGGTCGCGACAGAGTCTATGGCTACACCTTC,CASSEGRDRVYGYTF
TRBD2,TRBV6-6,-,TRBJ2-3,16,TGTGCCAGCAGTCGGACTAGCGGGGAGGGCACAGATACGCAGTATTTT,CASSRTSGEGTDTQYF
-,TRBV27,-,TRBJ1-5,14,TGTGCCAGCCGAGACCGGGACTCCCGTGTCCCCCAGCATTTT,CASRDRDSRVPQHF
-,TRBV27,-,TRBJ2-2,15,TGTGCCAGCAGTTGGGTGTGGGGGGACACCGGGGAGCTGTTTTTT,CASSWVWGDTGELFF
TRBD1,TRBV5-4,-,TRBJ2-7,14,TGTGCCAGCAGCTTCGGGACAGGGACCTACGAGCAGTACTTC,CASSFGTGTYEQYF
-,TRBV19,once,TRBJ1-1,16,TGTGCCAGTATCAATTTTGGGGGCAAAAGGAACACTGAAGCTTTCTTT,CASINFGGKRNTEAFF
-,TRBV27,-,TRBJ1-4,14,TGTGCCGGGACGATGGAGGGGAGAAATGAAAAACTGTTTTTT,CAGTMEGRNEKLFF
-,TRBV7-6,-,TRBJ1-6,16,TGTGCCAGCAGCTCGGGGAGGTCTTCGTATAATTCACCCCTCCACTTT,CASSSGRSSYNSPLHF
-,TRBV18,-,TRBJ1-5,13,TGTGCCAGCTCACCAGACAGTTATCAGCCCCAGCATTTT,CASSPDSYQPQHF
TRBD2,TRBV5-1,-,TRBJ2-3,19,TGCGCCAGCAGCTTGGGGACCCCTAGCGGGGGGACTAGCACAGATACGCAGTATTTT,CASSLGTPSGGTSTDTQYF
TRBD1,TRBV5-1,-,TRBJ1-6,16,TGCGCCAGCAGTCCCGGGACAGGGGTGAATAATTCACCCCTCCACTTT,CASSPGTGVNNSPLHF
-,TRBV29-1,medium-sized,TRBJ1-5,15,TGCAGCGTCGTTGACAGCCCCGTTAGCAATCAGCCCCAGCATTTT,CSVVDSPVSNQPQHF
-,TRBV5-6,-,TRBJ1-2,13,TGTGCCAGCAGCTTGCAACAGGAGAGTGGCTACACCTTC,CASSLQQESGYTF